The entry that follows covers one T cell receptor (beta chain) sequence. This sample is part of a study of blood T cell repertoires in COVID-19. Overall study: Sources were T cells, B-cell-depleted T cells, or PBMCs; the material itself was cDNA or gDNA.

As handled by the study authors: Estimates of nucleated cell counts were drawn from the amplification of reference gene primers. Here immunoSEQ multiplex PCR was the method, and the copy in TCRdb shows in-frame clones only, minus some. The V and J calls and clone size come from that table; D and trimming were worked out from the DNA. The sample holds about 50,000 clones, roughly 86% seen once. From germline, CDR1 is KGHSH and CDR2 LQKENI. After removal of 4 bases from V and 4 bases from J, the junction contained 9 bases not matched to a gene. The CDR3 spans 16 residues. The sequenced sample consisted of peripheral blood. This rearrangement joins TRBV18 to TRBJ1-1; 10 nucleotides line up with TRBD1. This receptor was identified in a woman between 55 and 75 years old with acute or convalescent COVID-19. CDR3 sequence (DNA): TGTGCCAGCTCACTACCCGGGACAGGGGTTTCCACTGAAGCTTTCTTT. It translates to CASSLPGTGVSTEAFF.